One and the same sample provided the 24 T cell receptor beta chains below, sequenced in a study of sequential checkpoint blockade in melanoma. Documented treatment: randomized to nivolumab then ipilimumab (arm A) or the reverse (arm B). The protocol was immunoSEQ multiplex PCR, while the TCRdb copy is restricted to in-frame clones and leaves out a portion. This sample carries roughly 13,000 clones, approximately 62% of them seen once, and the ten largest clones take 20% to 25%. This specimen was CD8+ T cells sorted from blood (inferred from file names), taken from a patient given nivolumab and ipilimumab in sequence. These receptors came from a human donor with melanoma.

V and J are TRBV7-8 and TRBJ2-2; D may be TRBD1 (6 bases). This CDR3 has 14 residues. Between the trimmed V and J ends, which lost 6 bases and 4 bases, there was a span of 12 bases. Germline V lookup: CDR1 SGHVS, CDR2 FQNEAQ. In nucleotides, the CDR3 is TGTGCCAGCAGTCACACAGGGTTCACCGGGGAGCTGTTTTTT. Protein sequence: CASSHTGFTGELFF.

The genes are TRBV6-5 and TRBJ2-4; TRBD1 is a possible D gene (6 bases). The CDR3 sequence is 15 residues long. CDR1 and CDR2 (germline): MNHEY, SVGAGI. Deletions cut 6 bases from V and 2 bases from J, with 14 bases between. CDR3 bases: TGTGCCAGCAGCTACACAGGGTCCACCAAAAACATTCAGTACTTC. Translating gives CASSYTGSTKNIQYF.

The DNA of the CDR3 is TGTGCCAGCAGCGGGACAGGGGACTACGAGCAGTACTTC. Protein: CASSGTGDYEQYF. The chain recombines TRBV13 with TRBJ2-7; 10 nucleotides agree with TRBD1. The junction had 1 base not matched to a gene; V was cut back by 5 bases and J by 3 bases. From germline, CDR1 is PRHDT and CDR2 FYEKMQ (reference sequence). The CDR3 has 13 residues.

In this sample, this clone turned up a few times. The chain links TRBV30 to TRBJ1-1, with 7 nucleotides matching TRBD1. This CDR3 is 13 amino acids long. The J segment lost 5 bases and the V segment lost 2 bases, leaving 5 bases of the junction unmatched. The germline V gene encodes CDR1 GTSNPN and CDR2 SVGIG (reference sequence). In nucleotides, the CDR3 is TGTGCCTGGAGTCGACAGGGAGGAACTGAAGCTTTCTTT. Translation: CAWSRQGGTEAFF.

The chain carries TRBV19 and TRBJ2-1; maybe TRBD2 (5 bases). Germline assignment: CDR1 LNHDA and CDR2 SQIVND (reference sequence). This CDR3 region has 11 residues. The germline V and J ends were trimmed by 4 bases and 10 bases, with 8 bases remaining between them. As DNA, the CDR3 is TGTGCCAGTAGTACTCCGGGGGAGCAGTTCTTC. Its translation: CASSTPGEQFF.

The chain links TRBV10-2 to TRBJ1-5; 7 nucleotides align to TRBD1. V was clipped by 5 bases and J by 5 bases; unmatched bases: 12. Germline values: CDR1 WSHSY, CDR2 SAAADI. This CDR3 is 16 amino acids long. The chain's CDR3 is CASSRGWQGVYQPQHF. The CDR3 coding sequence is TGCGCCAGCAGTCGGGGGTGGCAGGGGGTTTATCAGCCCCAGCATTTT.

J is TRBJ2-1 and V is TRBV5-4; D unresolved. This CDR3 contains 14 residues. In germline, CDR1 is SGHNT, CDR2 YYREEE (reference sequence). Trimming left V 4 bases short and J 0 bases short, with 8 bases between. For the CDR3, the DNA is TGTGCCAGCAGCCCAACTCTCTCCTACAATGAGCAGTTCTTC. This gives the protein CASSPTLSYNEQFF.

The rearrangement links TRBV6-6 to TRBJ1-2; 8 positions match TRBD1. V gave up 4 bases and J gave up 6 bases; unmatched junction bases: 4. The CDR3 contains 13 residues. The V gene's germline CDR1 is MNHNY and CDR2 SVGAGI (reference sequence). The CDR3 sequence is CASSSDRVDGYTF. The DNA of the CDR3 is TGTGCCAGCAGTTCGGACAGGGTGGATGGCTACACCTTC.

This clone appeared a few times. CDR3 coding DNA: TGTGCCAGCAGCGCCGGACAGGGTGGCAATCAGCCCCAGCATTTT. Translation gives CASSAGQGGNQPQHF. This chain links TRBV9 with TRBJ1-5, with 8 bases lining up with TRBD1. The CDR3 is made up of 15 amino acids. The ends lost 3 bases at V and 2 bases at J; junction bases unmatched: 4. The germline V gene has CDR1 SGDLS and CDR2 YYNGEE.

This clone came up once. This sequence joins TRBV6-6 and TRBJ1-5; no clear D gene. The germline V and J ends were trimmed by 6 bases and 5 bases, with 17 bases remaining between them. The CDR3 has 15 residues. From germline, CDR1 is MNHNY and CDR2 SVGAGI (reference sequence). In DNA form, the CDR3 reads TGTGCCAGCAGCATTAAAGGGCCGGGGTATCAGCCCCAGCATTTT. Protein: CASSIKGPGYQPQHF.

This clone was seen a single time. V is TRBV10-3 and J is TRBJ2-7, with TRBD1 matching 8 bases. Trimming removed 4 bases from V and 3 bases from J; junction bases left unmatched: 2. The CDR3 totals 13 residues. From germline, CDR1 is ENHRY and CDR2 SYGVKD. The CDR3 DNA reads as TGTGCCATCAGTGTTACAGGGGGCTACGAGCAGTACTTC. As protein: CAISVTGGYEQYF.

With respect to this clone: Other DNA sequences in this sample translate to the same CDR3. The J gene is TRBJ2-1, the V gene TRBV5-1, with a tentative D call TRBD1 (6 bases). CDR1 is SGHRS and CDR2 is YFSETQ in the germline V gene. V was shortened by 0 bases and J by 6 bases, with 10 bases between the two germline ends. This CDR3 has 14 residues. The CDR3: CASSLVDSSNEQFF. The DNA for the CDR3 is TGCGCCAGCAGCTTGGTGGACAGCTCCAATGAGCAGTTCTTC.

The J gene is TRBJ2-7, the V gene TRBV19; 8 positions agree with TRBD1. CDR1 and CDR2 from the germline V gene are LNHDA and SQIVND (reference sequence). The V and J ends lost 7 bases and 1 base, in that order; junction bases with no gene match: 3. The CDR3 contains 13 residues. The CDR3 DNA follows: TGTGCCAGTACGGACAGGGTTTCCTACGAGCAGTACTTC. Protein: CASTDRVSYEQYF.

The J gene is TRBJ2-5, the V gene TRBV5-6; TRBD2 matches at 9 bases. There are 16 residues in the CDR3. V lost 4 bases, J lost 8 bases, and 15 bases stayed unmatched. Germline V gene data show CDR1 as SGHDT and CDR2 as YYEEEE. CDR3 sequence reads: CASSPDSGSPPRTQYF. The CDR3 DNA sequence: TGTGCCAGCAGCCCCGATAGCGGGAGCCCTCCCCGTACCCAGTACTTC. Full variable domain (rest looked up from reference TRBV5-6 and TRBJ2-5): DAGVTQSPTHLIKTRGQQVTLRCSPKSGHDTVSWYQQALGQGPQFIFQYYEEEERQRGNFPDRFSGHQFPNYSSELNVNALLLGDSALYLCASSPDSGSPPRTQYFGPGTRLLVL.

This clone was recorded once. The chain recombines TRBV30 with TRBJ2-7, with D maybe TRBD2 (6 bases). The germline gives CDR1 GTSNPN, CDR2 SVGIG (reference sequence). The CDR3 contains 14 residues. V was clipped by 4 bases and J by 3 bases, with 16 bases between them. The CDR3 sequence: CAWNVQGLHYEQYF. As DNA, the CDR3 is TGTGCCTGGAACGTCCAGGGACTGCACTACGAGCAGTACTTC.

J is TRBJ2-2 and V is TRBV13; 9 bases line up with TRBD2. The germline V gene encodes CDR1 PRHDT and CDR2 FYEKMQ (reference sequence). This CDR3 is 17 amino acids long. V lost 5 bases to trimming and J lost 6 bases; unmatched junction nucleotides: 13. The CDR3 DNA follows: TGTGCCAGCAGCACCGGGACTAGCAAGGGGTATCCCGGGGAGCTGTTTTTT. Translation: CASSTGTSKGYPGELFF.

The chain recombines TRBV11-2 with TRBJ2-7; D uncertain. Germline V gives CDR1 SGHAT, CDR2 FQNNGV. V was trimmed by 5 bases and J by 1 base, leaving 9 bases between them. There are 13 residues in the CDR3. CDR3 loop: CASSAAGSYEQYF. CDR3 DNA: TGTGCCAGCAGCGCCGCCGGGTCCTACGAGCAGTACTTC.

The chain couples TRBV9 to TRBJ1-6, with D possibly TRBD1 on 6 matching bases. Trimming removed 6 bases from V and 9 bases from J, with 16 bases in between. In germline, CDR1 is SGDLS, CDR2 YYNGEE. This CDR3 spans 14 amino acids. The CDR3: CASNTGGRGSPLHF. The DNA of the CDR3 is TGTGCCAGCAATACGGGGGGGCGCGGTTCACCCCTCCACTTT.

The J gene is TRBJ2-7, the V gene TRBV19; 9 bases are a match to TRBD1. The J segment lost 3 bases and the V segment lost 0 bases, leaving 12 bases of the junction unmatched. Germline CDR1 reads LNHDA; CDR2 reads SQIVND (reference sequence). The CDR3 runs 18 residues. The CDR3 DNA reads as TGTGCCAGTAGTATAGATGAAGACAGGGGGAATGGTGGCTACGAGCAGTACTTC. Its protein is CASSIDEDRGNGGYEQYF.

The chain carries TRBV19 and TRBJ2-7, with 7 bases matching TRBD1. This CDR3 has 13 amino acids. The V segment lost 3 bases and the J segment 6 bases; nucleotides outside the gene matches: 5. The germline gives CDR1 LNHDA, CDR2 SQIVND (reference sequence). The CDR3 nucleotides read TGTGCCAGTAGTATTTCCCCAGGGGGCGAGCAGTACTTC. Its protein product is CASSISPGGEQYF.

The genes are TRBV25-1 and TRBJ1-1; no clear D. Between the trimmed V and J ends, which lost 1 base and 3 bases, there was a span of 12 bases. CDR3 length: 15 amino acids. Looked up from germline, CDR1 is MGHDK and CDR2 is SYGVNS. CDR3 protein: CASSEFQEGYTEAFF. The CDR3 coding sequence is TGTGCCAGCAGTGAATTTCAGGAGGGTTACACTGAAGCTTTCTTT.

This chain uses TRBV7-8 with TRBJ2-1; 7 nucleotides match TRBD2. Germline CDR1 SGHVS, CDR2 FQNEAQ. The ends lost 0 bases at V and 4 bases at J; junction bases unmatched: 9. The CDR3 has 17 residues. The CDR3 loop reads CASSLAQRTRIYNEQFF. The CDR3 coding sequence is TGTGCCAGCAGCTTAGCGCAAAGGACTAGGATATACAATGAGCAGTTCTTC. The entire variable domain, with the rest obtained from reference TRBV7-8 and TRBJ2-1, is as follows: GAGVSQSPRYKVAKRGQDVALRCDPISGHVSLFWYQQALGQGPEFLTYFQNEAQLDKSGLPSDRFFAERPEGSVSTLKIQRTQQEDSAVYLCASSLAQRTRIYNEQFFGPGTRLTVL.

The chain combines TRBV4-1 with TRBJ2-7; 8 bases match TRBD2. V shed 5 bases and J 0 bases; nucleotides not matched to a gene: 3. This CDR3 is 14 amino acids long. Germline V lookup: CDR1 MGHRA, CDR2 YSYEKL. CDR3 sequence: CASSAGTSSYEQYF. The CDR3 DNA reads TGCGCCAGCAGCGCCGGGACTAGCTCCTACGAGCAGTACTTC.

This chain uses TRBV4-1 with TRBJ2-1, with D possibly being TRBD2 (5 bases). Germline V gene data show CDR1 as MGHRA and CDR2 as YSYEKL. The CDR3 spans 16 residues. Deletions cut 0 bases from V and 4 bases from J, with 13 bases between. CDR3 loop: CASSQEQSGKYNEQFF. The CDR3 DNA reads TGCGCCAGCAGCCAAGAACAGTCGGGGAAGTACAATGAGCAGTTCTTC.